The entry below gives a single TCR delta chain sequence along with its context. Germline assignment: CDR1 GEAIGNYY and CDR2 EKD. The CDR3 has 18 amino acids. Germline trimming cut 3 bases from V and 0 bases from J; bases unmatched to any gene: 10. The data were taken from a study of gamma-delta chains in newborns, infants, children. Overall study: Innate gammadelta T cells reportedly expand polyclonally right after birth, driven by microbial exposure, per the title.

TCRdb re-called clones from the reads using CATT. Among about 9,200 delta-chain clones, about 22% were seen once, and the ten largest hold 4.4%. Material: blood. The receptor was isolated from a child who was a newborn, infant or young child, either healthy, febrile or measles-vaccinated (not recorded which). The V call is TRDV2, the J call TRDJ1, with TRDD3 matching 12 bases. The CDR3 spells CACDPILGDTVNTDKLIF. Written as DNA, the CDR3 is TGTGCCTGTGACCCTATACTGGGGGATACAGTCAACACCGATAAACTCATCTTT.